This entry concerns a single TCR beta chain. The antigen is unknown. The data are from a study of cytomegalovirus exposure and HLA in healthy donors. Study-level points and caveats: With later analysis, a missense DCLRE1C variant became linked to TCR beta V- and J-gene trimming.

Vbeta (60) and Jbeta (13) primers were used in the PCR. Sequenced by immunoSEQ multiplex PCR; TCRdb stores in-frame clones only, minus some. The sample yields tens of thousands of clones, approximately 70% seen once. The CDR3 is 13 residues long. Trimming took off 5 bases at V and 7 bases at J, with 12 bases between the two ends. Germline V CDR1 and CDR2: SEHNR, FQNEAQ (reference sequence). The chain uses TRBV7-9 and TRBJ1-3; no clear D gene. The sequenced sample consisted of PBMCs. This receptor was obtained from a young man in good health and CMV-seronegative. CDR3 nucleotides: TGTGCCAGCAGCCAACTCTCGGGGAACACCATATATTTT. Residues: CASSQLSGNTIYF.